This TCR beta chain appears in the sequencing data of a study of tumor and adjacent non-tumor tissue in lung cancer. Notes on this clonotype: Given a much more abundant clone one base away, this may be a read error.

This sample's RNA came from whole unsorted tissue. The library came from three nested PCR rounds adapted from ARM-PCR protocols. TCRdb reprocessed the multiplex PCR reads via MiXCR and lists one record per CDR3 protein. The sample carries some 120,000 distinct CDR3 sequences, 66% recorded once. The source of this sequence is a man aged 30 to 39 with non-small cell lung cancer. The sample was lung tumor tissue.

The CDR3 sequence: CGAYDNPNQPQHF. CDR3 in DNA: TGCGGTGCTTATGACAACCCCAATCAGCCCCAGCATTTT. The chain employs TRBV20-1 and TRBJ1-5; D gene ambiguous. This CDR3 region has 13 residues. Germline assignment: CDR1 DFQATT and CDR2 SNEGSKA (reference sequence).